The entry below gives a single T cell receptor (beta chain) sequence along with its context. Its antigen is not identified. Only in-frame clones appear in the TCRdb table, and some are missing; sequencing was by immunoSEQ multiplex PCR. The table records 180,000 or so clones, about nine tenths of them present only once. Trimming at V came to 3 bases and at J to 7 bases, leaving 12 bases not matched to a gene. This CDR3 is built from 15 residues. Germline CDR1 reads SGHRS; CDR2 reads YFSETQ. This record belongs to a study of T cell responses to AZD1222 COVID-19 vaccine. Study observations and caveats: Clonal diversity was possibly underestimated, and white British individuals and females predominated among donors. Two doses of AZD1222 preceded a rise in Spike-specific TCR breadth and depth. The CD4 TCRs associated with vaccination extended across spike and predominated at 160-218 and 743-854.

The TCR originated in an adult who received the AZD1222 COVID-19 vaccine. The sequencing used peripheral blood, collected 28 days after the second AZD1222 dose. The chain uses TRBV5-1 and TRBJ2-7; 8 bases map to TRBD1. The CDR3 is CASSSRGQGAGEQYF. The CDR3 DNA is TGCGCCAGCAGCTCGAGGGGGCAGGGGGCGGGAGAGCAGTACTTC.